This TCR beta chain was sequenced in a study of T cell changes during pregnancy in multiple sclerosis. This CDR3 contains 13 residues. Germline V gene sequence: CDR1 MDHEN, CDR2 SYDVKM. The ends were cut back, 7 bases at V and 0 bases at J, with 10 bases in the middle. Libraries were prepared by immunoSEQ multiplex PCR; TCRdb keeps only in-frame clonotypes and omits some of them. The repertoire holds over 35,000 clones, with about 93% as singletons. This clone was counted between two and nine times. The receptor was isolated from a female donor with multiple sclerosis, enrolled in a pregnancy study. The specimen was CD4+ T cells from peripheral blood mononuclear cells, collected in the third trimester of pregnancy. The V gene is TRBV28, the J gene TRBJ2-7, with D possibly matching TRBD2 (6 bases). Here the CDR3 DNA reads TGTGCCAGCATCGGGACTTCCTCCTACGAGCAGTACTTC. It codes for CASIGTSSYEQYF. The entire variable domain, with the rest obtained from reference TRBV28 and TRBJ2-7, is as follows: DVKVTQSSRYLVKRTGEKVFLECVQDMDHENMFWYRQDPGLGLRLIYFSYDVKMKEKGDIPEGYSVSREKKERFSLILESASTNQTSMYLCASIGTSSYEQYFGPGTRLTVT.